This T cell receptor beta chain was retrieved from a study of shared clonotypes between healthy human individuals. Naive CD8 populations comprised CD45RO-negative cells positively selected for CCR7, excluding terminally differentiated effector memory CD45RA+ cells. Concerning this clone: Other DNA sequences within the sample encode an identical CDR3.

Produced via immunoSEQ multiplex PCR; TCRdb's table is partial and in-frame only. The repertoire holds about 2.1 million clones, with over 85% as singletons. This CDR3 region has 14 residues. CDR1 and CDR2 (germline): MNHEY, SMNVEV (reference sequence). Trimming stripped 2 bases from V and 4 bases from J, with 9 bases between. The sequence was collected from a man younger than 35 in good health. Some clones in this sample may be carry-over from other donors' samples. Sequencing was carried out using naive CD8+ T cells from PBMCs. The V call is TRBV27, the J call TRBJ1-5; TRBD1 is a possible D gene (5 bases). CDR3 DNA: TGTGCCAGCAGTTTAAGGGGCCCAAATCAGCCCCAGCATTTT. Its protein is CASSLRGPNQPQHF.